The T cell receptor (beta chain) under discussion was sequenced for a study of beta chain features in type 1 diabetes. Across the whole study: Patients were similar to healthy donors in age and gender (as well as in cell yields). Overall study findings and caveats: Among patients, naive, central memory and Treg TCRB repertoires appeared more similar than among healthy donors. Patients with Type 1 diabetes showed moderately but significantly shorter TCRB CDR3s in all four CD4+ subsets.

This clone has more than one count but fewer than ten. Its antigen is undetermined. Reverse transcription of all isolated RNA meant that expressed TCRB transcripts were sequenced. Assay used: immunoSEQ multiplex PCR; TCRdb lists only in-frame clones, some missing. The sample records 640,000 or so clones, around an eighth being singletons. Sampling consisted of one heparinised blood draw per donor, averaging about 110 mL. Cells sorted by CD45RO/CCR7/CD25/CD127/CD95/CD27 comprised CD4+ naive, central memory, regulatory and stem cell-like memory cells. The TCR sequence derives from a man aged 18 to 29 with type 1 diabetes. The material sequenced was naive CD4+ T cells from blood.

The CDR3 coding sequence is TGTGCCAGCAGCATTGGGGTCTTAGAGACCCAGTACTTC. This codes for CASSIGVLETQYF. The chain links TRBV28 to TRBJ2-5, with D unresolved. V shed 6 bases and J shed 4 bases, with 12 bases lying between them. In germline, CDR1 is MDHEN, CDR2 SYDVKM. The CDR3 is 13 residues long.